This T cell receptor (beta chain) was observed in a study of T-cell memory formation after mild COVID-19. The CDR3 runs 11 residues. Trimming took 6 bases from V and 6 from J, leaving 9 bases between them. CDR1 and CDR2 (germline): MNHNS, SASEGT. In this sample, this clonotype turned up a few times. Its antigen is still unknown. TCRdb re-derived calls from the 5' RACE reads in MiXCR, one entry per CDR3 protein. The sample lists 350,000 to 550,000 distinct CDR3 sequences, about 20% occurring once. General observations from the study: Clones that shrank (day 15 to 85) were balanced CD4/CD8, whereas later expanders leaned CD4+. Among CD4+ contracting clones, most were CM and EM, and CD8+ ones EMRA.

The source of this sequence is a man aged 18-30 years who had mild COVID-19 (a few samples of this study predate the infection). Cell type and time point are not known. Source material: PBMCs or a T cell subset sorted from them (not recorded which). The chain links TRBV6-1 to TRBJ2-7; D unclear. The CDR3 sequence: CASRSPSEQYF. CDR3 coding DNA: TGTGCCAGCAGAAGCCCGTCCGAGCAGTACTTC.